This T cell receptor beta chain was identified during a study of patients and donors after allogeneic stem cell transplantation. V was clipped by 3 bases and J by 4 bases; unmatched bases: 4. The CDR3 consists of 15 residues. The germline gives CDR1 SGHNT, CDR2 YYREEE (reference sequence). TCRdb recomputed calls from the RT-PCR reads with MiXCR, one row per CDR3 protein. The sample records 25,000 or so distinct CDR3 sequences, approximately 28% being singletons. Sequenced sample: blood, either unsorted or a sorted T cell fraction (not recorded which). This sequence was found in a human donor who was either an allogeneic HSCT recipient or a stem cell or donor lymphocyte infusion donor (not recorded which). It is not recorded whose cells these are; they may come from a transplant donor. The gene calls are TRBV5-4 and TRBJ2-2; 9 bases match TRBD1. In DNA form, the CDR3 reads TGTGCCAGCAGCTGGACAGGGGAAGGCACCGGGGAGCTGTTTTTT. Amino acids: CASSWTGEGTGELFF.